This TCR beta chain is drawn from a study of T cell changes during pregnancy in multiple sclerosis. Clones were read by immunoSEQ multiplex PCR, and TCRdb kept only the in-frame ones, dropping some. The sample records more than 35,000 clones, more than 70% being singletons. This clone was counted once. The V gene lost 3 bases and the J gene lost 3 bases, with 11 bases spanning the gap. The CDR3 runs to 14 residues. Germline CDR1 is LNHDA and CDR2 is SQIVND (reference sequence). The sequences come from CD8+ T cells from peripheral blood mononuclear cells, collected after pregnancy. The chain combines TRBV19 with TRBJ1-2; D might be TRBD1 (6 bases). This clonotype was sampled from a female donor in good health, enrolled as a control in a pregnancy study. CDR3 in DNA: TGTGCCAGTAGTATCAGACAGGAGTACTATGGCTACACCTTC. This codes for CASSIRQEYYGYTF.